Given below is one T cell receptor beta chain in context. What this receptor recognizes is not known. No base-level quality is on record; no much larger clone is a single base apart. The data derive from a study of T-cell reconstitution after alpha-beta-depleted transplantation in children (dated by TCRdb to about 2016). The study in broad terms: Using TCR repertoire profiling, the study quantitatively followed how T-cell immune reconstitution unfolded in children after TCRalphabeta/CD19-depleted allogeneic hematopoietic cell transplantation.

Receptors were amplified or captured by PCR. For sequencing, an Illumina HiSeq 2500 was employed. Molecular barcoding was employed in the preparation of TCR libraries, with unique molecular identifiers being used to normalize TCRbeta repertoire quantification. The public reads were run again by TCRdb, first through fastp at Q25 and then through MiXCR, and only productive beta chains were kept. Entries are consolidated by CDR3 protein sequence, retaining the most common genes and DNA. The sample table records about 510,000 distinct CDR3 sequences; roughly an eighth of these occur just once. 14% of the sample goes to the ten largest clones. The germline ends are 11 bases apart after V is trimmed by 6 bases and J by 6 bases. Via the germline V gene, CDR1 is SNHLY and CDR2 FYNNEI. The CDR3 sequence holds 12 residues, the cysteine and phenylalanine included. The entry retains the CDR3 DNA only, 36 bases that are in frame from base 1.

The treatment or condition tag for this specimen amounts to: allogeneic hematopoietic cell transplantation with graft depleted of TCRalphabeta T cells and CD19 B cells. Transplant recipients were children who received TCRalphabeta/CD19-depleted allogeneic hematopoietic cell grafts. Beyond this particular receptor, the publication reports: Apparently early alphabetaT-cell count recovery about two months after transplant reportedly relied on only several hundred rapidly expanded clones derived from non-depleted graft cells. Over subsequent months, a decline in hyperexpanded clone frequencies was noted, and after one year, T-cell counts and TCRbeta diversity were mostly ascribed to newly produced T cells. In some patients, the high TCRbeta diversity seen at day 60 was put down to recipient T cells and intrathymic progenitors that had survived conditioning.

Here the chain combines TRBV2 and TRBJ1-1, and TRBD1 may be the D gene, going by 5 matching bases. The TCR was taken from a female patient aged 2 to 10 who had a stem cell transplant for aplastic anemia, so the T cells may come from the graft donor. This sample comprised PBMCs, mostly from graft donor cells, obtained 180 days after TCRalphabeta/CD19-depleted stem cell transplant. This receptor has the CDR3 CASSPGYPEAFF. The DNA is as follows: TGTGCCAGCAGCCCAGGGTACCCTGAAGCTTTCTTT.